These 27 T cell receptor beta chains were all obtained from the same sample, sequenced in a study of T cells in localized non-small cell lung cancer. Sequenced by immunoSEQ multiplex PCR; TCRdb stores in-frame clones only, minus some. This sample has roughly 38,000 clones, with 86% found just once. This specimen was peripheral blood mononuclear cells, taken before any cancer treatment. The receptors shown here come from a male donor older than 55 with stage II lung adenocarcinoma.

This rearrangement joins TRBV6-5 to TRBJ2-1, with a possible D match to TRBD2 (7 bases). CDR3 size: 15 residues. Between the trimmed V and J ends, which lost 8 bases and 4 bases, there was a span of 18 bases. Germline-derived CDR1 and CDR2 are MNHEY and SVGAGI. The CDR3 sequence is CASQSEGGTYNEQFF. The DNA for the CDR3 is TGTGCCAGCCAGTCGGAGGGGGGGACGTACAATGAGCAGTTCTTC.

In this sample, this clone turned up a few times. The J gene is TRBJ1-5, the V gene TRBV18; no reliable D call. Germline V CDR1 and CDR2: KGHSH, LQKENI. The CDR3 totals 13 residues. The V and J ends lost 2 bases and 7 bases respectively, with 9 bases between them. The DNA for the CDR3 is TGTGCCAGCTCACCAAACAAAGAGCAGCCCCAGCATTTT. Protein product: CASSPNKEQPQHF.

The V and J genes are TRBV29-1 and TRBJ2-3, with 7 bases fitting TRBD2. CDR1 is SQVTM and CDR2 is ANQGSEA in the germline V gene. Germline trimming cut 4 bases from V and 2 bases from J; bases unmatched to any gene: 6. The CDR3 runs to 14 residues. The CDR3 DNA follows: TGCAGCGTTGGGATAGCGGGTCCCACAGATACGCAGTATTTT. Translating gives CSVGIAGPTDTQYF.

The rearrangement joins TRBV27 to TRBJ2-7; D is perhaps TRBD1 (6 bases). Germline lookup yields CDR1 MNHEY and CDR2 SMNVEV (reference sequence). V dropped 8 bases and J dropped 3 bases, with 14 bases sitting between them. The CDR3 is 13 amino acids. This CDR3 reads CASFGTDSYEQYF. In DNA form, the CDR3 reads TGTGCCAGCTTCGGGACGGACAGCTACGAGCAGTACTTC.

The chain links TRBV2 to TRBJ1-2; unclear D gene. Germline loops: CDR1 SNHLY, CDR2 FYNNEI. This CDR3 is 12 amino acids long. Trimming took 6 bases from V and 2 from J, leaving 7 bases between them. CDR3: CASRERNYGYTF. Here the CDR3 DNA reads TGTGCCAGCAGGGAGCGGAACTATGGCTACACCTTC.

V is TRBV7-4 and J is TRBJ1-1; D may be TRBD1 (5 bases). Per the germline V gene, CDR1 is SGHVT and CDR2 is SQSDAQ. The V and J ends lost 0 bases and 1 base respectively, with 6 bases between them. This CDR3 region has 14 residues. CDR3 in amino acids: CASSLADKNTEAFF. The CDR3 DNA reads as TGTGCCAGCAGCTTAGCGGACAAGAACACTGAAGCTTTCTTT.

The CDR3 DNA sequence: TGTGCCAGCAGCTTAGGAACGGCCCCCTACGAGCAGTACTTC. It is translated as CASSLGTAPYEQYF. This chain links TRBV7-9 with TRBJ2-7; D is unclear. Germline V gives CDR1 SEHNR, CDR2 FQNEAQ (reference sequence). V gave up 1 base and J gave up 2 bases, with 9 bases separating them. The CDR3 runs to 14 residues.

CDR3 in amino acids: CASSLTSGNIYEQYF. The CDR3 DNA is TGTGCCAGCAGCCTGACTAGCGGGAATATCTACGAGCAGTACTTC. V usage is TRBV7-2 and J usage is TRBJ2-7, with 11 nucleotides matching TRBD2. The CDR3 totals 15 residues. Germline V gives CDR1 SGHTA, CDR2 FQGNSA. V trimming: 5 bases; J trimming: 3 bases; junction bases outside the gene matches: 6.

Concerning this clone itself: The identical CDR3 is also encoded by other nucleotide sequences in the sample. The gene calls are TRBV2 and TRBJ2-5, with D uncertain. Germline V gene lookup returns CDR1 SNHLY and CDR2 FYNNEI. The CDR3 is 10 amino acids. V lost 6 bases and J lost 5, with 4 bases in between. CDR3 in amino acids: CASSQETQYF. CDR3 bases: TGTGCCAGCAGCCAGGAGACCCAGTACTTC.

This chain joins TRBV5-1 and TRBJ1-1; D might be TRBD1 (5 bases). The CDR3 has 15 amino acids. The germline CDR1 and CDR2 sequences are SGHRS and YFSETQ. The V end was cut by 4 bases, the J end by 2 bases, with 15 bases between. The CDR3 spells CASSPGSGTNTEAFF. DNA of the CDR3: TGCGCCAGCAGCCCGGGTTCGGGGACTAACACTGAAGCTTTCTTT.

The rearrangement joins TRBV7-2 to TRBJ2-7; 9 bases map to TRBD2. The CDR3 totals 14 residues. V was clipped by 6 bases and J by 2 bases; unmatched bases: 5. Per the germline V gene, CDR1 is SGHTA and CDR2 is FQGNSA. CDR3 DNA: TGTGCCAGCAGTTCTAGGACTAGCGCCTACGAGCAGTACTTC. Translated: CASSSRTSAYEQYF.

Only a few counts were recorded for this clone. The J gene is TRBJ2-7, the V gene TRBV7-9; 8 nucleotides line up with TRBD1. Germline V lookup: CDR1 SEHNR, CDR2 FQNEAQ (reference sequence). The V gene end was trimmed by 5 bases and the J gene end by 4 bases; junction bases not matched to a gene: 7. There are 14 residues in the CDR3. The CDR3 spells CASSPMGQAYEQYF. The CDR3 DNA sequence: TGTGCCAGCAGCCCAATGGGACAGGCATACGAGCAGTACTTC.

The genes are TRBV2 and TRBJ1-1; maybe TRBD1 (5 bases). V gave up 8 bases and J gave up 3 bases, with 13 bases separating them. The V gene's germline CDR1 is SNHLY and CDR2 FYNNEI. The CDR3 has 13 amino acids. CDR3 bases: TGTGCCAGCCAGGGCCTTTCGGACACTGAAGCTTTCTTT. Amino acid sequence: CASQGLSDTEAFF.

The CDR3 region has the DNA TGCGCCAGCAGCCAAGATCTGGGGGGGTTCGACAATCAGCCCCAGCATTTT. Translation gives CASSQDLGGFDNQPQHF. V usage is TRBV4-3 and J usage is TRBJ1-5, with a possible D match to TRBD1 (5 bases). Trimming cost V 0 bases and J 3 bases, with 15 bases left between them. The CDR3 runs 17 residues. Per germline, CDR1 LGHNA and CDR2 YSLEER.

V is TRBV6-6 and J is TRBJ2-6; weak D call: TRBD2 (6 bases). This CDR3 comprises 15 residues. CDR1 is MNHNY and CDR2 is SVGAGI in the germline V gene (reference sequence). V shed 8 bases and J shed 0 bases, with 11 bases lying between them. Written as DNA, the CDR3 is TGTGCCAGCGGGGGAGGAAGCTCTGGGGCCAACGTCCTGACTTTC. It is translated as CASGGGSSGANVLTF.

The chain combines TRBV19 with TRBJ2-7, with no clear D. Deletions cut 3 bases from V and 2 bases from J, with 14 bases between. CDR1 and CDR2 from the germline V gene are LNHDA and SQIVND (reference sequence). This CDR3 contains 15 residues. The CDR3 DNA reads as TGTGCCAGTAGTATTCTCCCAGCGTCAACCTACGAGCAGTACTTC. Translating it yields CASSILPASTYEQYF.

V is TRBV19 and J is TRBJ1-2; 9 bases agree with TRBD1. CDR1 is LNHDA and CDR2 is SQIVND in the germline V gene (reference sequence). CDR3 size: 15 residues. The junction had 7 bases not matched to a gene; V was cut back by 4 bases and J by 4 bases. The CDR3 protein is CASSTTMTGGYGYTF. In DNA form, the CDR3 reads TGTGCCAGTAGTACGACGATGACAGGGGGCTATGGCTACACCTTC.

The genes are TRBV6-5 and TRBJ2-5; tentative D call: TRBD2 (5 bases). Trimming cost V 6 bases and J 5 bases, with 16 bases left between them. This CDR3 spans 14 amino acids. The germline CDR1 and CDR2 sequences are MNHEY and SVGAGI. CDR3: CASSLGLRAETQYF. The CDR3 nucleotides are TGTGCCAGCAGCCTCGGACTCCGGGCGGAGACCCAGTACTTC.

The chain uses TRBV28 and TRBJ2-1; D gene ambiguous. V shed 6 bases and J shed 7 bases, with 10 bases lying between them. The CDR3 runs to 12 residues. CDR1 is MDHEN, CDR2 SYDVKM, per germline. CDR3 in DNA: TGTGCCAGCAGCCCATTTGAGAATGAGCAGTTCTTC. The encoded protein is CASSPFENEQFF.

The chain joins TRBV7-2 to TRBJ2-1; 7 nucleotides align to TRBD1. This CDR3 region has 15 residues. CDR1 and CDR2 from the germline V gene are SGHTA and FQGNSA. V dropped 5 bases and J dropped 4; count of bases not matched to a gene: 8. The CDR3 spells CASSARDRVYNEQFF. CDR3 coding DNA: TGTGCCAGCAGCGCCCGGGACAGAGTATACAATGAGCAGTTCTTC.

The chain is built from TRBV5-1 and TRBJ1-2; D gene uncertain. V was clipped by 5 bases and J by 0 bases, with 11 bases between them. Germline V gene data show CDR1 as SGHRS and CDR2 as YFSETQ. The length of the CDR3 is 14 residues. The CDR3 sequence is CASSADGANYGYTF. CDR3 DNA sequence: TGCGCCAGCAGTGCCGACGGAGCTAACTATGGCTACACCTTC.

This clone was observed once. The J gene is TRBJ2-7, the V gene TRBV6-5; maybe TRBD1 (6 bases). This CDR3 region has 12 residues. The V end was cut by 4 bases, the J end by 6 bases, with 10 bases between. Per germline, CDR1 MNHEY and CDR2 SVGAGI. CDR3 in amino acids: CASSSGVGEQYF. The CDR3 coding sequence is TGTGCCAGCAGTTCAGGGGTCGGCGAGCAGTACTTC.

The chain carries TRBV18 and TRBJ2-3; 7 bases map to TRBD1. The CDR3 loop spans 15 amino acids. CDR1 is KGHSH and CDR2 is LQKENI in the germline V gene. V gave up 3 bases and J gave up 1 base; unmatched junction bases: 4. CDR3 region: CASSPSDRGTDTQYF. In nucleotides, the CDR3 is TGTGCCAGCTCACCTAGCGACAGGGGCACAGATACGCAGTATTTT.

The rearrangement links TRBV7-3 to TRBJ2-6; D is perhaps TRBD2 (5 bases). Germline values: CDR1 SGHTA, CDR2 FQGTGA. There are 19 residues in the CDR3. Trimming took off 5 bases at V and 2 bases at J, with 22 bases between the two ends. The CDR3 protein is CASSPNPPERAAGANVLTF. The CDR3 DNA is TGTGCCAGCAGCCCGAACCCTCCCGAGAGGGCCGCTGGGGCCAACGTCCTGACTTTC. The full variable domain, rest sourced from reference TRBV7-3 and TRBJ2-6, is GAGVSQTPSNKVTEKGKYVELRCDPISGHTALYWYRQSLGQGPEFLIYFQGTGAADDSGLPNDRFFAVRPEGSVSTLKIQRTERGDSAVYLCASSPNPPERAAGANVLTFGAGSRLTVL.

This chain uses TRBV7-7 with TRBJ2-3, with 11 nucleotides matching TRBD2. Per germline, CDR1 SSHAT and CDR2 FNYEAQ (reference sequence). The ends lost 6 bases at V and 3 bases at J; junction bases unmatched: 2. The CDR3 runs to 14 residues. The CDR3: CASSPSGRTDTQYF. CDR3 DNA: TGTGCCAGCAGTCCTAGCGGGAGGACAGATACGCAGTATTTT. The full variable domain, its missing parts supplied by reference TRBV7-7 and TRBJ2-3, is GAGVSQSPRYKVTKRGQDVTLRCDPISSHATLYWYQQALGQGPEFLTYFNYEAQPDKSGLPSDRFSAERPEGSISTLTIQRTEQRDSAMYRCASSPSGRTDTQYFGPGTRLTVL.

The rearrangement links TRBV6-5 to TRBJ2-7; D tentatively fits TRBD1 or TRBD2 (6 bases each). Germline lookup yields CDR1 MNHEY and CDR2 SVGAGI. This CDR3 comprises 14 residues. Deletions cut 6 bases from V and 2 bases from J, with 14 bases between. CDR3 coding DNA: TGTGCCAGCAGCCTGGGGGGCAAAACCTACGAGCAGTACTTC. Its protein product is CASSLGGKTYEQYF.

The V and J genes are TRBV2 and TRBJ2-7; D gene ambiguous. V gave up 6 bases and J gave up 3 bases, with 9 bases separating them. The CDR3 runs 12 residues. CDR1 is SNHLY and CDR2 is FYNNEI in the germline V gene. The CDR3 DNA sequence: TGTGCCAGCAGGACGGCGAGCTACGAGCAGTACTTC. Protein: CASRTASYEQYF.